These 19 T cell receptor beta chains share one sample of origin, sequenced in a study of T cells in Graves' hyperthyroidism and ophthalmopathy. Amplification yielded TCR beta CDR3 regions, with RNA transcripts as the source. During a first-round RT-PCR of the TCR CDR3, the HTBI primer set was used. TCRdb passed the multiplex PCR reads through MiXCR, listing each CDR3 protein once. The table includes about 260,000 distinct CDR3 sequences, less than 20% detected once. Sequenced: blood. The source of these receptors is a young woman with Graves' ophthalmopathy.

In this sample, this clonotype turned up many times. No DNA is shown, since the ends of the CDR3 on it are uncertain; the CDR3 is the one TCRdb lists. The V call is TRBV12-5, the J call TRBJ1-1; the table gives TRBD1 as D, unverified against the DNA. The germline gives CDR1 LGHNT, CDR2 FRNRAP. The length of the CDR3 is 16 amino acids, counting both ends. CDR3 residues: CASGFGPGGMGTEAFF.

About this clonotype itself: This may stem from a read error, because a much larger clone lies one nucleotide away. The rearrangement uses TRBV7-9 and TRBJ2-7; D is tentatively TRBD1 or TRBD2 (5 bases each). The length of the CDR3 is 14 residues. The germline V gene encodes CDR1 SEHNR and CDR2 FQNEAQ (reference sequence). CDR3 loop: CASSIAGTPYEQYF. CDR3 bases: TGTGCCAGCAGCATAGCCGGGACCCCCTACGAGCAGTACTTC.

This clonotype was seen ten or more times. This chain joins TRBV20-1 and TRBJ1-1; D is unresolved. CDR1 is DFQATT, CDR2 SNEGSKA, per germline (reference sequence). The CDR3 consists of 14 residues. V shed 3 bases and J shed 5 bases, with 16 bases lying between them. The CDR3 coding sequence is TGCAGTGCTAGTATCAGCCCCTCGAAGACTGAAGCTTTCTTT. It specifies CSASISPSKTEAFF.

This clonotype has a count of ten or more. The CDR3 spells CASTYRGGGVAGELFF. The CDR3 nucleotides read TGTGCCAGCACCTACAGGGGAGGTGGGGTAGCCGGGGAGCTGTTTTTT. The chain is built from TRBV12-3 or TRBV12-4 and TRBJ2-2, with D perhaps matching TRBD1 (7 bases). V lost 7 bases to trimming and J lost 6 bases, with 21 bases between them. The CDR3 has 16 amino acids.

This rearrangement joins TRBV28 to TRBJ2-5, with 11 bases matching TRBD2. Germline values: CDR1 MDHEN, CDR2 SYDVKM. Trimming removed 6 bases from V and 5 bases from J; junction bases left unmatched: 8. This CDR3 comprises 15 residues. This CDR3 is CASSFSGGALETQYF. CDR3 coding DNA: TGTGCCAGCAGCTTTAGCGGGGGGGCCTTGGAGACCCAGTACTTC.

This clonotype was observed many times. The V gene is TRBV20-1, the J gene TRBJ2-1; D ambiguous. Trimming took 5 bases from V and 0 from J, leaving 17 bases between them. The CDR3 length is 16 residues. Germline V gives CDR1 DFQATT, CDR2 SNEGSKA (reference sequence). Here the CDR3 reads CSASLRASGSYNEQFF. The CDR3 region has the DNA TGCAGTGCTTCGCTAAGGGCGTCTGGCTCCTACAATGAGCAGTTCTTC.

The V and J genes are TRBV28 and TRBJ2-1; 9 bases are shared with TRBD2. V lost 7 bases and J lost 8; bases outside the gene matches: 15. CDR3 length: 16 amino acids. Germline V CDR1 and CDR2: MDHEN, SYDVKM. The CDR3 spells CASNPTVRTSDDEQFF. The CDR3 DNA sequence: TGTGCCAGCAACCCAACGGTGAGGACTAGCGACGATGAGCAGTTCTTC.

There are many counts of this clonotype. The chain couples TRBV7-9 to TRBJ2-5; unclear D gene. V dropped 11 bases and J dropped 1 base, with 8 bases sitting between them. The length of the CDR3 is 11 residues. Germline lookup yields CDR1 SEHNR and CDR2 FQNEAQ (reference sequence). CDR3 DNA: TGTGCCGGTGGGGTCCAAGAGACCCAGTACTTC. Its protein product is CAGGVQETQYF.

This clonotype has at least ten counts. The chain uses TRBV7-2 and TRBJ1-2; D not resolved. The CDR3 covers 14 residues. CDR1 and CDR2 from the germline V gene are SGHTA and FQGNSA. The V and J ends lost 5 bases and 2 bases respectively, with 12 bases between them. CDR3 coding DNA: TGTGCCAGCAGCCTGAAGGAGGAAAACTATGGCTACACCTTC. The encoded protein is CASSLKEENYGYTF.

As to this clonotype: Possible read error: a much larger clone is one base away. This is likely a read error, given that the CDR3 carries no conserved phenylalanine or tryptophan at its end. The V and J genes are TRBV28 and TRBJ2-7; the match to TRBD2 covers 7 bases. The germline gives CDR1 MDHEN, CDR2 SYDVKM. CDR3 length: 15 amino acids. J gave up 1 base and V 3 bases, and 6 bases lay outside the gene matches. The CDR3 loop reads CASSLPGLPSYEQYS. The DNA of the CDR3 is TGTGCCAGCAGTTTGCCGGGACTACCTTCCTACGAGCAGTACTCC.

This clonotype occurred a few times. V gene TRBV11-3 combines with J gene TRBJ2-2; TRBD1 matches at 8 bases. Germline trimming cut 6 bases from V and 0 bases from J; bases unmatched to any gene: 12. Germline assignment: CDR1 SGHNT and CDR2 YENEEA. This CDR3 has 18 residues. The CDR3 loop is CASRPGQGRSANTGELFF. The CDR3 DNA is TGTGCCAGCAGGCCAGGACAGGGTAGATCCGCGAACACCGGGGAGCTGTTTTTT.

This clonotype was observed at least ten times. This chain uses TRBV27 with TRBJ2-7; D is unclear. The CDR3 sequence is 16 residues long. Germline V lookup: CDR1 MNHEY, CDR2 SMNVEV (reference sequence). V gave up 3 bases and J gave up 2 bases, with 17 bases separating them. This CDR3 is CASSFSGPHSPYEQYF. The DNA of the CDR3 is TGTGCCAGCAGTTTCTCCGGGCCCCACTCCCCCTACGAGCAGTACTTC.

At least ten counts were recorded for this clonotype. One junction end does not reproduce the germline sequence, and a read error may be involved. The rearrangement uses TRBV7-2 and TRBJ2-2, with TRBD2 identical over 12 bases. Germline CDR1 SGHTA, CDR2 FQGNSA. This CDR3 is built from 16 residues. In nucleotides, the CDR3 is TGTGCCAGCAGCTTCCGGACTAGCGGGAACGCCGGGGAGCTGTTTTTT. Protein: CASSFRTSGNAGELFF.

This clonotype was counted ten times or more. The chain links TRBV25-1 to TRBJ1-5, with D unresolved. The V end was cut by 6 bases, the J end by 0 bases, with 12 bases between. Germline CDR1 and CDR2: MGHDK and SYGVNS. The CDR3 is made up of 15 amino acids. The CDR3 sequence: CASRLQHYSNQPQHF. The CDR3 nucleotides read TGTGCCAGCAGACTTCAGCACTATAGCAATCAGCCCCAGCATTTT.

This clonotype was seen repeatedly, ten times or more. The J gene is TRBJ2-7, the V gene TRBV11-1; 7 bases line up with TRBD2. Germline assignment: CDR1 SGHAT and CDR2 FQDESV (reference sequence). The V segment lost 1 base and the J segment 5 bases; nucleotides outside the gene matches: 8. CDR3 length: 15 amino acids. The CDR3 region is CASSLERGGIHEQYF. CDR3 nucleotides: TGTGCCAGCAGCTTAGAACGGGGAGGGATCCACGAGCAGTACTTC.

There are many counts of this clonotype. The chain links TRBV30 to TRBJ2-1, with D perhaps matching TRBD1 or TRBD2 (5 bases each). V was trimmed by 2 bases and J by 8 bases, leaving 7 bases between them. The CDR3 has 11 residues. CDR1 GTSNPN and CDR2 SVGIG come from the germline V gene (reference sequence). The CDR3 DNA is TGTGCCTGGAGTATGGGGGATGAGCAGTTCTTC. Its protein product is CAWSMGDEQFF.

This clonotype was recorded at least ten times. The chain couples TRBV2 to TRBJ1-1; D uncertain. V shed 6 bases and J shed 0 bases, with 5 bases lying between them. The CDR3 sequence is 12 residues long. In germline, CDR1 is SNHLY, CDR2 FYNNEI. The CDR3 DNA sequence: TGTGCCAGCAGAATTGTGAACACTGAAGCTTTCTTT. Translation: CASRIVNTEAFF.

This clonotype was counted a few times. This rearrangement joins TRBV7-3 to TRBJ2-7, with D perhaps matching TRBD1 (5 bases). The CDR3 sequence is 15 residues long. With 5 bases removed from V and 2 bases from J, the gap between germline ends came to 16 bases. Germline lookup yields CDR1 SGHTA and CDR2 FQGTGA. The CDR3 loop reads CASSLQGAGPYEQYF. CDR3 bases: TGTGCCAGCAGCCTCCAGGGTGCTGGCCCCTACGAGCAGTACTTC.

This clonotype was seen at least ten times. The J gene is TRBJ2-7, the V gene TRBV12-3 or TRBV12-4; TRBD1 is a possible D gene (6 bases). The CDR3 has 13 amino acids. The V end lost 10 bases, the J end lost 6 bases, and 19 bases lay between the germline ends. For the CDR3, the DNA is TGTGCCATCAAAAACAGGGTCTTCGGCGAGCAGTACTTC. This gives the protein CAIKNRVFGEQYF.